These 25 T cell receptor beta chains came from one sample sequenced in a study of T cells after yellow fever vaccination. Each CDR3 protein is one row after TCRdb ran MiXCR on the 5' RACE reads. The top ten clones hold 15% of a sample with some 600,000 distinct CDR3 sequences, 9% to 15% of them seen once. Here the sequenced sample was PBMCs, taken on the day of the yellow fever booster vaccination. The receptors come from a man aged 25 to 40 who received the YFV17D yellow fever vaccine.

This clonotype was seen a handful of times. This chain connects TRBV27 to TRBJ1-4; D gene ambiguous. V was clipped by 3 bases and J by 5 bases, with 10 bases between them. The CDR3 is made up of 14 amino acids. Germline V gene sequence: CDR1 MNHEY, CDR2 SMNVEV (reference sequence). The CDR3 reads CASSFSHKNEKLFF. The CDR3 region has the DNA TGTGCCAGCAGTTTTAGTCACAAAAATGAAAAACTGTTTTTT.

The chain joins TRBV4-3 to TRBJ2-3; 12 nucleotides line up with TRBD2. The CDR3 contains 15 residues. Germline assignment: CDR1 LGHNA and CDR2 YSLEER. J was trimmed by 5 bases and V by 4 bases; bases with no gene match: 4. In DNA form, the CDR3 reads TGCGCCAGCAGCCCTAGACTAGCGGGAGAAGATACGCAGTATTTT. This translates into CASSPRLAGEDTQYF.

The chain is built from TRBV5-1 and TRBJ2-1, with D unclear. Trimming shortened V by 2 bases and J by 9 bases, and 9 bases separated the two germline ends. CDR3 size: 12 residues. Germline assignment: CDR1 SGHRS and CDR2 YFSETQ. The CDR3 sequence is CASSFSASEQFF. In nucleotides, the CDR3 is TGCGCCAGCAGCTTCTCGGCTAGTGAGCAGTTCTTC.

This clonotype was observed a few times. The chain is built from TRBV7-9 and TRBJ2-3, with unresolved D. This CDR3 spans 12 amino acids. CDR1 SEHNR and CDR2 FQNEAQ come from the germline V gene (reference sequence). Trimming took 5 bases from V and 7 from J, leaving 10 bases between them. The CDR3 bases are TGTGCCAGCAGCCCAGAGAGGTATACGCAGTATTTT. This encodes CASSPERYTQYF.

The chain carries TRBV12-3 or TRBV12-4 and TRBJ2-7, with 7 positions matching TRBD1. J lost 3 bases, V lost 6 bases, and 5 bases had no gene match. This CDR3 has 13 amino acids. Here the CDR3 DNA reads TGTGCCAGCAGACCCGGGACAGACTACGAGCAGTACTTC. Translated: CASRPGTDYEQYF.

CDR3 bases: TGTGCCAGCAGTGGAAATAGCGGGAGGGTCTCCGAGCAGTACTTC. Its protein product is CASSGNSGRVSEQYF. The J gene is TRBJ2-7, the V gene TRBV6-1, with 11 bases that match TRBD2. After removal of 4 bases from V and 6 bases from J, the junction contained 8 bases not matched to a gene. Germline lookup yields CDR1 MNHNS and CDR2 SASEGT. This CDR3 spans 15 amino acids.

The chain uses TRBV28 and TRBJ1-1; tentative D call: TRBD1 (6 bases). The CDR3 is 17 residues long. V was pared by 8 bases and J by 5 bases, with 27 bases between. Per the germline V gene, CDR1 is MDHEN and CDR2 is SYDVKM. The CDR3 nucleotides read TGTGCCAGCTTCTCCACCTTCCAAGGGGGGGTGTCGACTGAAGCTTTCTTT. Protein: CASFSTFQGGVSTEAFF.

This clonotype was seen at least ten times. The V gene is TRBV29-1, the J gene TRBJ2-5; the match to TRBD2 covers 7 bases. Trimming at V came to 6 bases and at J to 1 base, leaving 8 bases not matched to a gene. The CDR3 consists of 14 residues. Germline assignment: CDR1 SQVTM and CDR2 ANQGSEA. CDR3 amino acids: CSVTPGLLQETQYF. The CDR3 nucleotides are TGCAGCGTAACGCCGGGACTACTCCAAGAGACCCAGTACTTC. The complete variable domain, with remaining parts taken from reference TRBV29-1 and TRBJ2-5, reads SAVISQKPSRDICQRGTSLTIQCQVDSQVTMMFWYRQQPGQSLTLIATANQGSEATYESGFVIDKFPISRPNLTFSTLTVSNMSPEDSSIYLCSVTPGLLQETQYFGPGTRLLVL.

This clonotype occurred a few times. J is TRBJ2-1 and V is TRBV30; D not certain. The CDR3 is 12 amino acids. Germline CDR1 and CDR2: GTSNPN and SVGIG (reference sequence). V was shortened by 4 bases and J by 7 bases, with 11 bases between the two germline ends. CDR3 bases: TGTGCCTGGAAGGTGTCCCAGAATGAGCAGTTCTTC. Its protein product is CAWKVSQNEQFF.

The table lists this clonotype with many counts. The chain employs TRBV7-2 and TRBJ1-2; TRBD1 matches 10 bases. Germline CDR1 SGHTA, CDR2 FQGNSA. The V and J ends lost 4 bases and 3 bases, in that order; junction bases with no gene match: 5. This CDR3 is built from 15 residues. CDR3 in amino acids: CASSSRTGGDYGYTF. In DNA, the CDR3 is TGTGCCAGCAGCTCCCGGACAGGGGGAGACTATGGCTACACCTTC.

This clonotype was detected only a few times. This chain links TRBV6-5 with TRBJ2-1; TRBD2 matches 14 bases. The CDR3 spans 15 residues. V trimming: 4 bases; J trimming: 9 bases; junction bases outside the gene matches: 5. The V gene's germline CDR1 is MNHEY and CDR2 SVGAGI. The CDR3 DNA follows: TGTGCCAGCAGTTCCCGACTAGCGGGAGGGTTTGAGCAGTTCTTC. Translating gives CASSSRLAGGFEQFF.

This clonotype turned up a few times. The CDR3 is CASSIIPSTSGSFGEQFF. The CDR3 DNA reads TGTGCCAGTAGTATCATTCCCAGTACTAGCGGGAGCTTCGGTGAGCAGTTCTTC. This chain joins TRBV19 and TRBJ2-1, with 11 bases fitting TRBD2. The CDR3 has 18 amino acids. The germline CDR1 and CDR2 sequences are LNHDA and SQIVND (reference sequence). The J segment lost 9 bases and the V segment lost 3 bases, leaving 16 bases of the junction unmatched.

The genes are TRBV5-1 and TRBJ2-2; a weak D match, TRBD2 (5 bases). The CDR3 runs 13 residues. Germline V gene data show CDR1 as SGHRS and CDR2 as YFSETQ. V was shortened by 1 base and J by 7 bases, with 8 bases between the two germline ends. CDR3 DNA: TGCGCCAGCAGCTTGAACCGGGACGGGGAGCTGTTTTTT. Translation: CASSLNRDGELFF.

This chain joins TRBV6-1 and TRBJ2-7; D perhaps matches TRBD1 (5 bases). The CDR3 length is 14 residues. CDR1 MNHNS and CDR2 SASEGT come from the germline V gene. The V end lost 6 bases, the J end lost 0 bases, and 12 bases lay between the germline ends. CDR3 amino acids: CASRTLDTSYEQYF. DNA for the CDR3: TGTGCCAGCAGAACTCTGGACACCTCCTACGAGCAGTACTTC.

This clonotype showed up many times. V and J are TRBV20-1 and TRBJ2-4, with 10 bases that match TRBD1. The length of the CDR3 is 18 residues. CDR1 is DFQATT, CDR2 SNEGSKA, per germline (reference sequence). Unmatched junction bases numbered 19, after V lost 6 bases and J lost 5 bases. The CDR3 protein is CSANLPRQGATTENIQYF. The CDR3 DNA reads TGCAGTGCAAACCTGCCAAGACAGGGGGCGACTACGGAAAACATTCAGTACTTC.

The rearrangement links TRBV6-2 or TRBV6-3 to TRBJ1-2; D remains ambiguous. The germline CDR1 and CDR2 sequences are MNHEY and SVGEGT. This CDR3 region has 12 residues. Trimming took 5 bases from V and 3 from J, leaving 7 bases between them. The CDR3 DNA reads as TGTGCCAGCAGTCGTGGACACTATGGCTACACCTTC. Residues: CASSRGHYGYTF.

The chain uses TRBV7-2 and TRBJ2-7; tentative D call: TRBD1 (5 bases). This CDR3 comprises 17 residues. Looked up from germline, CDR1 is SGHTA and CDR2 is FQGNSA. V was clipped by 3 bases and J by 2 bases, with 20 bases between them. The CDR3 DNA sequence: TGTGCCAGCAGCTTCCAGGGTATAAGCGTGACCCCCTACGAGCAGTACTTC. It codes for CASSFQGISVTPYEQYF.

V gene TRBV14 combines with J gene TRBJ2-7; D unclear. There are 14 residues in the CDR3. Germline V gene lookup returns CDR1 SGHDN and CDR2 FVKESK. V was cut by 1 base and J by 0 bases, with 7 bases left in between. The CDR3 DNA reads TGTGCCAGCAGCCAAGTCCAGAGCTCCTACGAGCAGTACTTC. Residues: CASSQVQSSYEQYF.

The sample holds many counts of this clonotype. The chain's CDR3 is CSVDRGGATGELFF. The CDR3 nucleotides read TGCAGCGTTGACCGGGGGGGGGCAACCGGGGAGCTGTTTTTT. V is TRBV29-1 and J is TRBJ2-2; 8 nucleotides align to TRBD2. Per the germline V gene, CDR1 is SQVTM and CDR2 is ANQGSEA. The CDR3 covers 14 residues. Trimming removed 3 bases from V and 5 bases from J; junction bases left unmatched: 5.

This clonotype was picked up a small number of times. The chain joins TRBV19 to TRBJ2-3; D is perhaps TRBD1 or TRBD2 (5 bases each). Germline V gene sequence: CDR1 LNHDA, CDR2 SQIVND (reference sequence). The CDR3 is 14 residues long. The V and J ends lost 5 bases and 5 bases respectively, with 14 bases between them. The DNA for the CDR3 is TGTGCCAGTAGTGCCGACTACGGACAAGATACGCAGTATTTT. This translates into CASSADYGQDTQYF.

The rearrangement joins TRBV20-1 to TRBJ2-3; no definite D call. CDR3 length equals 13 residues. The ends were cut back, 2 bases at V and 2 bases at J, with 8 bases in the middle. Germline CDR1 DFQATT, CDR2 SNEGSKA (reference sequence). This CDR3 reads CSARPTTTDTQYF. For the CDR3, the DNA is TGCAGTGCTAGACCTACAACCACAGATACGCAGTATTTT.

This clonotype was detected a few times. CDR3 region: CASSYRLANTDTQYF. The CDR3, as DNA: TGCGCCAGCAGCTACCGACTAGCGAATACAGATACGCAGTATTTT. J is TRBJ2-3 and V is TRBV5-1; 8 nucleotides line up with TRBD2. The V segment lost 3 bases and the J segment 3 bases; nucleotides outside the gene matches: 6. Germline lookup yields CDR1 SGHRS and CDR2 YFSETQ. The CDR3 totals 15 residues.

This clonotype was observed many times. The chain employs TRBV11-1 and TRBJ2-1; TRBD2 might be the D (6 bases). Germline CDR1 reads SGHAT; CDR2 reads FQDESV (reference sequence). This CDR3 contains 18 residues. V lost 2 bases, J lost 2 bases, and 19 bases lay in between. DNA of the CDR3: TGTGCCAGCAGCTTAAGGGCCAGCCTTAGCGGTACCTACAATGAGCAGTTCTTC. Its protein product is CASSLRASLSGTYNEQFF. Full variable domain (remainder filled in from reference TRBV11-1 and TRBJ2-1): EAEVAQSPRYKITEKSQAVAFWCDPISGHATLYWYRQILGQGPELLVQFQDESVVDDSQLPKDRFSAERLKGVDSTLKIQPAELGDSAMYLCASSLRASLSGTYNEQFFGPGTRLTVL.

There are many counts of this clonotype. This chain links TRBV7-9 with TRBJ2-7; 12 bases match TRBD2. The V and J ends lost 2 bases and 2 bases, in that order; junction bases with no gene match: 1. Germline CDR1 is SEHNR and CDR2 is FQNEAQ (reference sequence). The CDR3 contains 15 residues. The CDR3 coding sequence is TGTGCCAGCAGCTTACTAGCGGGAGGGGCCTACGAGCAGTACTTC. Protein: CASSLLAGGAYEQYF. Variable domain in full (rest from reference TRBV7-9 and TRBJ2-7): DTGVSQNPRHKITKRGQNVTFRCDPISEHNRLYWYRQTLGQGPEFLTYFQNEAQLEKSRLLSDRFSAERPKGSFSTLEIQRTEQGDSAMYLCASSLLAGGAYEQYFGPGTRLTVT.

Notes on this clonotype: Its ends do not fully match the called genes, so a read error is possible. This rearrangement joins TRBV27 to TRBJ1-1; D not resolved. Germline loops: CDR1 MNHEY, CDR2 SMNVEV (reference sequence). The CDR3 is 15 residues long. This CDR3 is CASGFTDRGITEAFF. The CDR3 DNA reads TGTGCCAGCGGTTTTACAGATCGGGGAATCACTGAAGCTTTCTTT.